A single sample gave rise to the 5 T cell receptor beta chains below, sequenced in a study of OX40 agonist ivuxolimab in advanced cancers. Sequencing was performed with immunoSEQ multiplex PCR; in TCRdb, only in-frame clones are kept and a portion is missing. The sample records fewer than 65,000 clones, approximately 82% being singletons. The specimen was CD4+ or CD8+ T cells sorted from blood, collected in a trial of the OX40 agonist ivuxolimab. The receptors shown here come from an adult with an advanced solid tumor such as melanoma, head and neck, liver or kidney cancer.

This rearrangement joins TRBV14 to TRBJ2-7; 10 bases map to TRBD1. V was clipped by 1 base and J by 6 bases; unmatched bases: 6. Germline V lookup: CDR1 SGHDN, CDR2 FVKESK. The CDR3 is 15 amino acids. The CDR3, as DNA: TGTGCCAGCAGCCAAGCCGGGACAGGGGCTCTCGAGCAGTACTTC. Translated, it gives CASSQAGTGALEQYF.

The chain couples TRBV7-2 to TRBJ2-3; D tentatively reads TRBD1 or TRBD2 (5 bases each). CDR1 and CDR2 (germline): SGHTA, FQGNSA. V was shortened by 6 bases and J by 5 bases, with 18 bases between the two germline ends. The CDR3 loop spans 15 amino acids. The CDR3 reads CASSLHGAGRDTQYF. In DNA, the CDR3 is TGTGCCAGCAGTTTACATGGGGCGGGCCGAGATACGCAGTATTTT.

J is TRBJ2-1 and V is TRBV9, with D unresolved. CDR1 and CDR2 (germline): SGDLS, YYNGEE. The CDR3 extends over 14 amino acids. V was shortened by 0 bases and J by 7 bases, with 11 bases between the two germline ends. CDR3: CASSVVNVGNEQFF. CDR3 DNA sequence: TGTGCCAGCAGCGTAGTAAATGTTGGAAATGAGCAGTTCTTC.

The chain has TRBV7-2 and TRBJ2-7; TRBD1 or TRBD2 may be the D gene (5 bases each). Trimming removed 1 base from V and 0 bases from J, with 13 bases in between. The CDR3 has 16 residues. Germline assignment: CDR1 SGHTA and CDR2 FQGNSA. The CDR3 is CASSLGRGHGSYEQYF. Here the CDR3 DNA reads TGTGCCAGCAGCTTAGGCCGGGGCCACGGCTCCTACGAGCAGTACTTC.

On this clone: Other DNA sequences from this sample encode an identical CDR3 as well. CDR3 protein: CASRQGDRTGNTIYF. The CDR3 DNA follows: TGTGCCAGCAGACAGGGAGACAGGACAGGAAACACCATATATTTT. V and J are TRBV28 and TRBJ1-3, with D maybe TRBD1 (6 bases). The CDR3 has 15 residues. Germline-derived CDR1 and CDR2 are MDHEN and SYDVKM. The germline V and J ends were trimmed by 6 bases and 4 bases, with 16 bases remaining between them.